This record concerns one TCR beta chain sequence. This sample is part of a study of identical twins' blood T cells. Six healthy women, forming three identical twin pairs, donated samples. TCRdb reanalysed the 5' RACE reads using MiXCR and keeps one entry per CDR3 protein. The repertoire includes fewer than 450,000 distinct CDR3 sequences, over 25% of them detected once, and 6.1% sits in the top ten. The CDR3 covers 15 residues. V lost 0 bases, J lost 5 bases, and 15 bases lay in between. Per germline, CDR1 SQVTM and CDR2 ANQGSEA. Sequences were obtained from PBMCs. The clonotype was recovered from a woman between 18 and 55 years old in good health. The chain couples TRBV29-1 to TRBJ2-3, with a tentative D call TRBD2 (6 bases). The CDR3 loop is CSVEDRGGTGDTQYF. The CDR3 DNA reads TGCAGCGTTGAAGATCGAGGCGGGACGGGAGATACGCAGTATTTT.